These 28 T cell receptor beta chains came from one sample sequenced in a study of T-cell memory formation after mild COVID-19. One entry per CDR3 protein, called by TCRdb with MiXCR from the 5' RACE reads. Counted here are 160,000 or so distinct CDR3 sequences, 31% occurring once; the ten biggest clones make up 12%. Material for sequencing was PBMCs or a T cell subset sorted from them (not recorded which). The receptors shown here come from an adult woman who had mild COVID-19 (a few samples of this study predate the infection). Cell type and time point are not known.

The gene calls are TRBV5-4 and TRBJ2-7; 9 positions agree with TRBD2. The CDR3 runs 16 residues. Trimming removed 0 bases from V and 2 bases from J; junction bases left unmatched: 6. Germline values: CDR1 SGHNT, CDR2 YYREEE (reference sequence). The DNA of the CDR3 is TGTGCCAGCAGCTTGGGTCTAGCGGGGACCCCCTACGAGCAGTACTTC. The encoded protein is CASSLGLAGTPYEQYF.

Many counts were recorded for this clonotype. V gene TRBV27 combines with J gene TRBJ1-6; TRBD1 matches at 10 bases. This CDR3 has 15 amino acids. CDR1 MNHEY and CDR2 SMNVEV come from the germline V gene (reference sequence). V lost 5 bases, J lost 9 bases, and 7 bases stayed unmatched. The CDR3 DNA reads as TGTGCCAGCAGTCAGGGGGGACAGGGGAGTTCACCCCTCCACTTT. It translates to CASSQGGQGSSPLHF.

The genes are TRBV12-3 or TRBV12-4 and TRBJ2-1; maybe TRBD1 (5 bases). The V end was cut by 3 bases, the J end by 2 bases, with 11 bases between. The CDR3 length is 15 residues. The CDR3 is CASSFTTATYNEQFF. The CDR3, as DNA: TGTGCCAGCAGTTTTACGACAGCCACCTACAATGAGCAGTTCTTC.

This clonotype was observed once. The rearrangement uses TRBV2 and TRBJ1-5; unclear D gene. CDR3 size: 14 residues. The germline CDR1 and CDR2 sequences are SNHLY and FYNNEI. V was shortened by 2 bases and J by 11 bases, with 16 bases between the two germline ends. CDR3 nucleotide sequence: TGTGCCAGCAGTGAAATTAACGGGGATAGGGCCCAGCATTTT. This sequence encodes CASSEINGDRAQHF.

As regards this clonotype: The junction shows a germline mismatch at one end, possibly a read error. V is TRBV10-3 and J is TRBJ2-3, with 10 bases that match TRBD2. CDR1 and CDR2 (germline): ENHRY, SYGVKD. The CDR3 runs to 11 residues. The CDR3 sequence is CAISSGTSVHF. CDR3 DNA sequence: TGTGCCATCAGTTCCGGGACTAGCGTTCATTTT.

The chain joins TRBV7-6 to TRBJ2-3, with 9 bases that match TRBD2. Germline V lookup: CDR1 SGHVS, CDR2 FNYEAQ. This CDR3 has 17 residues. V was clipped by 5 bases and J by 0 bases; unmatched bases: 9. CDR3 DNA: TGTGCCAGCAGCACCCCTCTAGCGGGGATAAGCACAGATACGCAGTATTTT. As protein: CASSTPLAGISTDTQYF. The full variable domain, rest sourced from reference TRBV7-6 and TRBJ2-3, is GAGVSQSPRYKVTKRGQDVALRCDPISGHVSLYWYRQALGQGPEFLTYFNYEAQQDKSGLPNDRFSAERPEGSISTLTIQRTEQRDSAMYRCASSTPLAGISTDTQYFGPGTRLTVL.

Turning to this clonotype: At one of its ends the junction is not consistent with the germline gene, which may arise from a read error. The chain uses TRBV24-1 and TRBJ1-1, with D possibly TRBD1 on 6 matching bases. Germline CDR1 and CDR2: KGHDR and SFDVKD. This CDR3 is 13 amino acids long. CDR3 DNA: TGTGCCTCCAGTTTGGGGGCGCGCACTGAAGCTTTCTTT. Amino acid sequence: CASSLGARTEAFF.

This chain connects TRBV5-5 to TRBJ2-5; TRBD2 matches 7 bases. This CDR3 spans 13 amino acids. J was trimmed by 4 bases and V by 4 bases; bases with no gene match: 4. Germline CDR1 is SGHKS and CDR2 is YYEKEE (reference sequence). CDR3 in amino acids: CASSRAGPETQYF. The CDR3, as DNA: TGTGCCAGCAGCCGAGCGGGGCCAGAGACCCAGTACTTC.

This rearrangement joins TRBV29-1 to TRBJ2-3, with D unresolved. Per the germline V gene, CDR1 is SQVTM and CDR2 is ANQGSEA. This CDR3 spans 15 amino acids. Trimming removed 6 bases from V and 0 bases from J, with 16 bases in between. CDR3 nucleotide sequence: TGCAGCGTGCTCTTAAACTGGGCTAGCACAGATACGCAGTATTTT. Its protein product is CSVLLNWASTDTQYF.

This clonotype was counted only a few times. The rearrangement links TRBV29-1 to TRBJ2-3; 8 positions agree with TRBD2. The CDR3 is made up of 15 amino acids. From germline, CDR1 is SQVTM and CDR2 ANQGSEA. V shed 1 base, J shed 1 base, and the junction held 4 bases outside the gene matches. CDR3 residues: CSVEGRREGTDTQYF. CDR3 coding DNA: TGCAGCGTTGAAGGTCGGCGGGAGGGCACAGATACGCAGTATTTT.

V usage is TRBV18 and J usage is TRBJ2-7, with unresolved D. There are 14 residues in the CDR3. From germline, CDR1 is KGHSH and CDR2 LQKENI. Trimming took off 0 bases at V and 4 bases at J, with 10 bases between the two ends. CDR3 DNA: TGTGCCAGCTCACCACCTGTTTTGGAGTACGAGCAGTACTTC. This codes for CASSPPVLEYEQYF.

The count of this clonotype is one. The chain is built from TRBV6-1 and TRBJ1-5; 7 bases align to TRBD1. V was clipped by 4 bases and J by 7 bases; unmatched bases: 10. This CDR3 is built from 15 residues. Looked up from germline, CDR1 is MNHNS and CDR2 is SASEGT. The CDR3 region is CASSAEVYRGQPQHF. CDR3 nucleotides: TGTGCCAGCAGTGCTGAAGTGTACAGGGGACAGCCCCAGCATTTT.

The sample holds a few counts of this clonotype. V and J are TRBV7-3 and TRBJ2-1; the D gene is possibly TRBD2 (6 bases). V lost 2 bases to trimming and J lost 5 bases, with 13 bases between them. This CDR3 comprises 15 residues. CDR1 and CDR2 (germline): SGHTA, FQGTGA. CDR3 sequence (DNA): TGTGCCAGCAGCTTACACGGGACTTGGGACAATGAGCAGTTCTTC. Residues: CASSLHGTWDNEQFF.

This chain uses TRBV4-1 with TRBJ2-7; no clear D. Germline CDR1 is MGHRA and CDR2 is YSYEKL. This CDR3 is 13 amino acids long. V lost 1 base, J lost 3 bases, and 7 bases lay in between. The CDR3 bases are TGCGCCAGCAGCCAAGCTTTTGACTACGAGCAGTACTTC. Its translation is CASSQAFDYEQYF.

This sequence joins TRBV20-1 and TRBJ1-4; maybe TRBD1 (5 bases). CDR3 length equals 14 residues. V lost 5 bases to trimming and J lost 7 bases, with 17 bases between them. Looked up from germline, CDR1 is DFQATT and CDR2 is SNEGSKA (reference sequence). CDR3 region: CSAPFGGRGEKLFF. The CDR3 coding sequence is TGCAGTGCTCCCTTTGGGGGTCGCGGTGAAAAACTGTTTTTT.

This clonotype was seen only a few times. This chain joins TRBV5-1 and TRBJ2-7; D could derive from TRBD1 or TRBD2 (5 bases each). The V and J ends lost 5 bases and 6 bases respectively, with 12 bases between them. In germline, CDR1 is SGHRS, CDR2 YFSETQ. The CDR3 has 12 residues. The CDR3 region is CASSNQGVEQYF. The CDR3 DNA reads TGCGCCAGCAGTAATCAGGGAGTCGAGCAGTACTTC.

CDR3 protein: CATSDRKKGQNNEKLFF. In DNA form, the CDR3 reads TGTGCCACCAGTGACCGCAAAAAGGGACAGAACAATGAAAAACTGTTTTTT. The chain has TRBV24-1 and TRBJ1-4, with 7 bases that match TRBD1. CDR1 is KGHDR and CDR2 is SFDVKD in the germline V gene. This CDR3 has 17 amino acids. J lost 5 bases, V lost 4 bases, and 12 bases had no gene match.

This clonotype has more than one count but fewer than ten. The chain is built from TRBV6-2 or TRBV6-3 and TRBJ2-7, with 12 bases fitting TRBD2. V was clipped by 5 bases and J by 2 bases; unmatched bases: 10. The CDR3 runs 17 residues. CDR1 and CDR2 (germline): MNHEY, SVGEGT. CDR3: CASSPRGGLAGPYEQYF. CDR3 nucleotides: TGTGCCAGCAGTCCTCGTGGTGGACTAGCGGGACCCTACGAGCAGTACTTC.

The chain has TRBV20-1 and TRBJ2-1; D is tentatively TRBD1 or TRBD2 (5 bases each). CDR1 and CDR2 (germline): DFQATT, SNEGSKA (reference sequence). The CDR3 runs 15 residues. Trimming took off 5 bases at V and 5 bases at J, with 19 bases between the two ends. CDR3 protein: CSAPPGPLSDNEQFF. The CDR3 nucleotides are TGCAGTGCTCCTCCGGGACCCCTATCAGACAATGAGCAGTTCTTC.

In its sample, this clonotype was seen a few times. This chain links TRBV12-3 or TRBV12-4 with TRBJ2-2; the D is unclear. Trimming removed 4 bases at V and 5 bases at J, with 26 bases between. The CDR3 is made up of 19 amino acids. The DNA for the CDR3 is TGTGCCAGCAGTTCGACCCCCCTCCCTTCGGGCCGATGGACCGGGGAGCTGTTTTTT. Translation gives CASSSTPLPSGRWTGELFF.

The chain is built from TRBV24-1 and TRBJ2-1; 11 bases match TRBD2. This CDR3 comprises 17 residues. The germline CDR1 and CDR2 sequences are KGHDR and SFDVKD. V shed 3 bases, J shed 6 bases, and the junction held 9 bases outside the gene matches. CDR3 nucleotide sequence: TGTGCCACCAGTGATGACTTTAGCGGGAGGGGTAGCAATGAGCAGTTCTTC. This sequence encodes CATSDDFSGRGSNEQFF.

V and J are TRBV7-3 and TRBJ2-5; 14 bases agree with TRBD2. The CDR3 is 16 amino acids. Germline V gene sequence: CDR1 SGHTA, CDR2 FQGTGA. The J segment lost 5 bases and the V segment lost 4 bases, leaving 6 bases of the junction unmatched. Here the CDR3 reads CASSSGLAGARETQYF. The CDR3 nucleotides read TGTGCCAGCAGCTCGGGACTAGCGGGAGCCCGGGAGACCCAGTACTTC.

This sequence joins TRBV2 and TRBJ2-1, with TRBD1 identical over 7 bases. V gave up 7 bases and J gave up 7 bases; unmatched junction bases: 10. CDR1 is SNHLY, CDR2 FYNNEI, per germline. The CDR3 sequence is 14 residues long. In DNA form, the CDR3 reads TGTGCCAGCAATGCCCTAGCCAGGGGGAATGAGCAGTTCTTC. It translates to CASNALARGNEQFF.

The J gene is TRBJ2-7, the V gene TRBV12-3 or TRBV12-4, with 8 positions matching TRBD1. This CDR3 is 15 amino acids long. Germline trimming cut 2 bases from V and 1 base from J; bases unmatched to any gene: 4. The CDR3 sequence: CASSLFGQGSYEQYF. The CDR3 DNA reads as TGTGCCAGCAGTTTATTCGGACAGGGATCCTACGAGCAGTACTTC.

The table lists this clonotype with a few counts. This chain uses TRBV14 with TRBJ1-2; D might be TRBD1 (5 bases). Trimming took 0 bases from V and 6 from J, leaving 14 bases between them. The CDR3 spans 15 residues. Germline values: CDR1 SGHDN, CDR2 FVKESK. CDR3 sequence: CASSQERQWGHGYTF. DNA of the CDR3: TGTGCCAGCAGCCAAGAGAGACAGTGGGGCCATGGCTACACCTTC.

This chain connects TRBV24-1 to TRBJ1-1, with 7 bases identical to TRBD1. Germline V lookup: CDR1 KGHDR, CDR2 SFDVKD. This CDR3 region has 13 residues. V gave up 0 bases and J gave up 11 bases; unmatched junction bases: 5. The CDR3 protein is CATSDLQGVEAFF. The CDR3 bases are TGTGCCACCAGTGATTTGCAGGGGGTGGAGGCTTTCTTT.

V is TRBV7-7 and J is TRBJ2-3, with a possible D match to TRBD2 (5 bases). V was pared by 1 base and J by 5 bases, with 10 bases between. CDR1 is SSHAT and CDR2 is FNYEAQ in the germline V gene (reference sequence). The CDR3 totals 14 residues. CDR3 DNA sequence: TGTGCCAGCAGCTTAGGCCCACGGGGAGATACGCAGTATTTT. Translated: CASSLGPRGDTQYF.

The CDR3 loop is CASSTAVPNTEAFF. The DNA for the CDR3 is TGTGCCAGCAGCACTGCCGTCCCGAACACTGAAGCTTTCTTT. The V call is TRBV7-9, the J call TRBJ1-1; unclear D gene. Trimming stripped 5 bases from V and 1 base from J, with 11 bases between. Per the germline V gene, CDR1 is SEHNR and CDR2 is FQNEAQ (reference sequence). The CDR3 is 14 residues long.